These T cell receptor beta chains were read from a single sample in a study of shared clonotypes between healthy human individuals. Assay used: immunoSEQ multiplex PCR; TCRdb lists only in-frame clones, some missing. In the table there are more than 2 million clones, 95% of which are singletons. Sequencing input: naive CD4+ T cells sorted from blood. These receptors all stem from a man aged 18 to 29 in good health. Both conserved end residues are part of each CDR3. The D gene is left open where the match is weak. A clone size is listed for some rows: how often the clone was seen (once, few, many), or a class if it is expanded.

V gene: TRBV27
J gene: TRBJ1-2
clone size: .
D gene: TRBD1
CDR3 protein: CASRTYQGALGGYTF
CDR3 DNA: TGTGCCAGCAGGACATATCAGGGGGCTCTGGGGGGCTACACCTTC

V gene: TRBV30
J gene: TRBJ2-3
clone size: once
D gene: .
CDR3 protein: CAWSRWDTDTQYF
CDR3 DNA: TGTGCCTGGAGTCGGTGGGACACAGATACGCAGTATTTT

V gene: TRBV7-9
J gene: TRBJ1-3
clone size: .
D gene: .
CDR3 protein: CASSKKGGSGNTIYF
CDR3 DNA: TGTGCCAGCAGCAAGAAGGGGGGCTCTGGAAACACCATATATTTT

V gene: TRBV10-2
J gene: TRBJ2-7
clone size: .
D gene: TRBD1
CDR3 protein: CASGTGVRSYEQYF
CDR3 DNA: TGCGCCAGCGGAACAGGGGTAAGGTCCTACGAGCAGTACTTC

V gene: TRBV23-1
J gene: TRBJ1-6
clone size: .
D gene: TRBD1
CDR3 protein: CASSPRPGQGYSPLHF
CDR3 DNA: TGCGCCAGCAGTCCCCGGCCGGGACAGGGGTATTCACCCCTCCACTTT

V gene: TRBV6-1
J gene: TRBJ2-5
clone size: .
D gene: .
CDR3 protein: CASSRPGTQETQYF
CDR3 DNA: TGTGCCAGCAGCCGCCCCGGGACGCAAGAGACCCAGTACTTC

V gene: TRBV27
J gene: TRBJ1-6
clone size: once
D gene: .
CDR3 protein: CASSSAYSANSPLHF
CDR3 DNA: TGTGCCAGCAGTTCCGCGTATAGTGCTAATTCACCCCTCCACTTT

V gene: TRBV6-4
J gene: TRBJ2-5
clone size: once
D gene: .
CDR3 protein: CASSDTYLRQGREETQYF
CDR3 DNA: TGTGCCAGCAGTGACACCTATCTTCGTCAGGGTCGGGAAGAGACCCAGTACTTC

V gene: TRBV11-3
J gene: TRBJ1-2
clone size: .
D gene: TRBD1
CDR3 protein: CASSSWTGRVYGYTF
CDR3 DNA: TGTGCCAGCAGCTCGTGGACAGGTAGGGTCTATGGCTACACCTTC

V gene: TRBV5-4
J gene: TRBJ1-1
clone size: .
D gene: .
CDR3 protein: CASSLGGRGVGTEAFF
CDR3 DNA: TGTGCCAGCAGCTTGGGGGGTCGCGGGGTTGGTACTGAAGCTTTCTTT

V gene: TRBV18
J gene: TRBJ2-1
clone size: .
D gene: TRBD2
CDR3 protein: CASSHPTSGGEQFF
CDR3 DNA: TGTGCCAGCTCACATCCGACTAGCGGTGGGGAGCAGTTCTTC

V gene: TRBV9
J gene: TRBJ2-4
clone size: .
D gene: TRBD1
CDR3 protein: CASSPGQGKNIQYF
CDR3 DNA: TGTGCCAGCAGCCCTGGACAGGGCAAAAACATTCAGTACTTC

V gene: TRBV7-9
J gene: TRBJ1-1
clone size: .
D gene: .
CDR3 protein: CASSLAPTEAFF
CDR3 DNA: TGTGCCAGCAGCTTAGCCCCCACTGAAGCTTTCTTT

V gene: TRBV6-5
J gene: TRBJ1-2
clone size: .
D gene: .
CDR3 protein: CASSPSPPVYGYTF
CDR3 DNA: TGTGCCAGCAGCCCCAGCCCCCCGGTCTATGGCTACACCTTC

V gene: TRBV7-2
J gene: TRBJ1-1
clone size: once
D gene: .
CDR3 protein: CASSLVWVDTEAFF
CDR3 DNA: TGTGCCAGCAGCTTAGTATGGGTCGACACTGAAGCTTTCTTT

V gene: TRBV5-6
J gene: TRBJ2-1
clone size: .
D gene: TRBD1
CDR3 protein: CASSLGQGARNEQFF
CDR3 DNA: TGTGCCAGCAGCTTAGGACAGGGGGCGAGGAATGAGCAGTTCTTC

V gene: TRBV30
J gene: TRBJ1-3
clone size: .
D gene: TRBD1
CDR3 protein: CAWSLTGLGNTIYF
CDR3 DNA: TGTGCCTGGAGTTTGACAGGGCTCGGAAACACCATATATTTT

V gene: TRBV7-4
J gene: TRBJ1-5
clone size: .
D gene: .
CDR3 protein: CASSTGQNSNQPQHF
CDR3 DNA: TGTGCCAGCAGCACCGGACAGAATAGCAATCAGCCCCAGCATTTT

V gene: TRBV6-5
J gene: TRBJ2-5
clone size: .
D gene: TRBD2
CDR3 protein: CASSQLAVETQYF
CDR3 DNA: TGTGCCAGCAGCCAACTAGCGGTAGAGACCCAGTACTTC

V gene: TRBV10-3
J gene: TRBJ2-1
clone size: .
D gene: TRBD2
CDR3 protein: CAISEPGLAVTYNEQFF
CDR3 DNA: TGTGCCATCAGTGAGCCGGGACTAGCGGTCACCTACAATGAGCAGTTCTTC

V gene: TRBV5-1
J gene: TRBJ2-3
clone size: .
D gene: TRBD2
CDR3 protein: CAGRLAGALTDTQYF
CDR3 DNA: TGCGCCGGCAGACTAGCGGGGGCATTAACAGATACGCAGTATTTT

V gene: TRBV7-9
J gene: TRBJ2-6
clone size: .
D gene: .
CDR3 protein: CASSLGEGAGANVLTF
CDR3 DNA: TGTGCCAGCAGCCTAGGCGAGGGAGCAGGGGCCAACGTCCTGACTTTC

V gene: TRBV5-1
J gene: TRBJ2-2
clone size: .
D gene: .
CDR3 protein: CASSLASSNTGELFF
CDR3 DNA: TGCGCCAGCAGCTTGGCCTCTTCGAACACCGGGGAGCTGTTTTTT

V gene: TRBV2
J gene: TRBJ1-4
clone size: .
D gene: TRBD1
CDR3 protein: CASSGQGANNEKLFF
CDR3 DNA: TGTGCCAGCAGTGGACAGGGGGCTAACAATGAAAAACTGTTTTTT

V gene: TRBV19
J gene: TRBJ2-7
clone size: .
D gene: TRBD2
CDR3 protein: CASSRTTGTSASYEQYF
CDR3 DNA: TGTGCCAGTAGTCGGACAACCGGGACTAGCGCCTCCTACGAGCAGTACTTC

V gene: TRBV27
J gene: TRBJ1-4
clone size: .
D gene: .
CDR3 protein: CATPEKLFF
CDR3 DNA: TGTGCCACCCCGGAAAAACTGTTTTTT

V gene: TRBV7-6
J gene: TRBJ2-7
clone size: .
D gene: TRBD1
CDR3 protein: CASSRDSSYEQYF
CDR3 DNA: TGTGCCAGCAGTCGGGACAGCTCCTACGAGCAGTACTTC

V gene: TRBV2
J gene: TRBJ2-3
clone size: .
D gene: TRBD2
CDR3 protein: CASGGGGGVIAGGDTQYF
CDR3 DNA: TGTGCCAGCGGCGGCGGCGGTGGGGTGATAGCGGGTGGAGATACGCAGTATTTT

V gene: TRBV5-6
J gene: TRBJ1-1
clone size: .
D gene: TRBD1
CDR3 protein: CASSLAGWTGYTEAFF
CDR3 DNA: TGTGCCAGCAGCTTGGCCGGGTGGACAGGGTACACTGAAGCTTTCTTT

V gene: TRBV28
J gene: TRBJ2-3
clone size: .
D gene: .
CDR3 protein: CASSWMSTDTQYF
CDR3 DNA: TGTGCCAGCAGTTGGATGTCGACAGATACGCAGTATTTT

V gene: TRBV5-5
J gene: TRBJ2-1
clone size: .
D gene: TRBD2
CDR3 protein: CASSLGGGLQGNEQFF
CDR3 DNA: TGTGCCAGCAGCTTGGGCGGGGGGCTTCAGGGCAATGAGCAGTTCTTC

V gene: TRBV4-1
J gene: TRBJ1-5
clone size: .
D gene: .
CDR3 protein: CASSQEGGRSNQPQHF
CDR3 DNA: TGCGCCAGCAGCCAAGAGGGCGGCCGGAGCAATCAGCCCCAGCATTTT

V gene: TRBV5-4
J gene: TRBJ1-2
clone size: .
D gene: TRBD1
CDR3 protein: CASITDRVGGYTF
CDR3 DNA: TGTGCCAGCATCACGGACAGGGTAGGCGGCTACACCTTC

V gene: TRBV5-1
J gene: TRBJ2-3
clone size: .
D gene: .
CDR3 protein: CASSLSGGPDTQYF
CDR3 DNA: TGCGCCAGCAGCTTGTCAGGGGGGCCAGATACGCAGTATTTT

V gene: TRBV7-9
J gene: TRBJ2-7
clone size: .
D gene: .
CDR3 protein: CASSLQGKEQYF
CDR3 DNA: TGTGCCAGCAGCTTACAGGGGAAAGAGCAGTACTTC

V gene: TRBV2
J gene: TRBJ2-2
clone size: .
D gene: TRBD1
CDR3 protein: CASSYGQGRYTGELFF
CDR3 DNA: TGTGCCAGCAGTTACGGACAGGGAAGGTACACCGGGGAGCTGTTTTTT

V gene: TRBV4-3
J gene: TRBJ1-2
clone size: .
D gene: TRBD1
CDR3 protein: CASSQGLGTGTNYGYTF
CDR3 DNA: TGCGCCAGCAGCCAGGGTCTCGGGACAGGGACAAACTATGGCTACACCTTC

V gene: TRBV28
J gene: TRBJ1-5
clone size: .
D gene: .
CDR3 protein: CASSLSGNQPQHF
CDR3 DNA: TGTGCCAGCAGTTTATCGGGGAATCAGCCCCAGCATTTT

V gene: TRBV6-1
J gene: TRBJ2-5
clone size: .
D gene: TRBD1
CDR3 protein: CASSGQGAGETQYF
CDR3 DNA: TGTGCCAGCAGCGGACAGGGGGCCGGTGAGACCCAGTACTTC

V gene: TRBV11-3
J gene: TRBJ2-1
clone size: .
D gene: TRBD2
CDR3 protein: CASSRIAGEQFF
CDR3 DNA: TGTGCCAGCAGCAGAATAGCGGGGGAGCAGTTCTTC

V gene: TRBV2
J gene: TRBJ2-1
clone size: .
D gene: TRBD2
CDR3 protein: CASSGGSGSSYNEQFF
CDR3 DNA: TGTGCCAGCAGTGGTGGTAGCGGGAGCTCCTACAATGAGCAGTTCTTC

V gene: TRBV7-9
J gene: TRBJ2-7
clone size: .
D gene: .
CDR3 protein: CASSLALRVTAPNEQYF
CDR3 DNA: TGTGCCAGCAGCTTAGCCCTACGGGTGACGGCTCCAAACGAGCAGTACTTC

V gene: TRBV2
J gene: TRBJ2-7
clone size: once
D gene: .
CDR3 protein: CASSSSYEQYF
CDR3 DNA: TGTGCCTCCTCGAGCTCCTACGAGCAGTACTTC